The clone carrying this TCR beta chain showed up just a few times. What it recognizes is unknown. TCRdb used MiXCR to reprocess the reads, holding one entry per CDR3 protein. The table has approximately 500,000 distinct CDR3 sequences, more than 15% seen once. The data were obtained in a study of T cell repertoires in cytomegalovirus infection. The overall study: It can be stated that public TCR beta signatures indicated CMV infection as well as a matching HLA type.

Study results and caveats: Frequencies of public TCR beta families were cumulated, and this identified carriers of CMV plus the relevant HLA. HLA-C-restricted TCR beta clonotypes specific for CMV led the ex vivo response.

This receptor was identified in a human donor in good health (CMV status not recorded). Some clones in this sample may be carry-over from other donors' samples. Sequencing was carried out using CD8+ T cells from PBMCs.

The CDR3 here is CAIRPSGTSGGQETQYF. The CDR3 bases are TGTGCCATCAGACCTTCGGGAACTAGCGGGGGCCAAGAGACCCAGTACTTC. This chain uses TRBV10-3 with TRBJ2-5; 11 nucleotides align to TRBD2. The CDR3 runs 17 residues. From germline, CDR1 is ENHRY and CDR2 SYGVKD. Losses at the gene ends were 6 bases for V and 1 base for J; bases not matched to a gene: 10.